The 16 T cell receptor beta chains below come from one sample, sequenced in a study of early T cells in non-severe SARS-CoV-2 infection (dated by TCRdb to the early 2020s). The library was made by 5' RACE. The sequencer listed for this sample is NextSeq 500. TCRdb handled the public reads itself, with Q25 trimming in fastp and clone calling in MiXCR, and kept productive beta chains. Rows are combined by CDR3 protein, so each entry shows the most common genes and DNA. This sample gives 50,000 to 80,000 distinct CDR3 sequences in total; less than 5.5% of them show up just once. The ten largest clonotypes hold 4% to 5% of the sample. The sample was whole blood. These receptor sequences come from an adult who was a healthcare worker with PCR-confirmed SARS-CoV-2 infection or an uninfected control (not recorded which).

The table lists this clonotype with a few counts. CDR3 sequence: CATSDLQDIGDTQYF. Here the CDR3 DNA reads TGTGCCACCAGTGATTTGCAGGACATCGGAGATACGCAGTATTTT. This chain links TRBV24-1 with TRBJ2-3, with TRBD1 as a possible D gene (5 bases). Trimming left V 0 bases short and J 5 bases short, with 11 bases between. Germline CDR1 KGHDR, CDR2 SFDVKD. The CDR3 extends over 15 amino acids.

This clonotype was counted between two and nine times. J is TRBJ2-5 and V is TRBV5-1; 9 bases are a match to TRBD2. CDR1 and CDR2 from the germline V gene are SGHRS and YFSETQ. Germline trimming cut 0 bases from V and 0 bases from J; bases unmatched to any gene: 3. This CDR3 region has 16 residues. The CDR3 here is CASSLVLAGNQETQYF. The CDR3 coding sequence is TGCGCCAGCAGCTTGGTCCTAGCGGGGAACCAAGAGACCCAGTACTTC. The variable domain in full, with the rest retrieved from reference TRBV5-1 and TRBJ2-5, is KAGVTQTPRYLIKTRGQQVTLSCSPISGHRSVSWYQQTPGQGLQFLFEYFSETQRNKGNFPGRFSGRQFSNSRSEMNVSTLELGDSALYLCASSLVLAGNQETQYFGPGTRLLVL.

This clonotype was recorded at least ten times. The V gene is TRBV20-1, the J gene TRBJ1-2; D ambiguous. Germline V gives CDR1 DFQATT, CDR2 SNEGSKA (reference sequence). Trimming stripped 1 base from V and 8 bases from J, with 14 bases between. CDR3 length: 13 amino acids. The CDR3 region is CSARVQLLGGYTF. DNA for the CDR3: TGCAGTGCTAGAGTACAGCTCTTAGGGGGCTACACCTTC.

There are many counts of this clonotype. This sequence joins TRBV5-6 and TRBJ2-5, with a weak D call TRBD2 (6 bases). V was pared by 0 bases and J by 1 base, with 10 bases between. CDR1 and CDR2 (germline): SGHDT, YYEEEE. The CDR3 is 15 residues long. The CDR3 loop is CASSLVISGQETQYF. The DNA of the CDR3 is TGTGCCAGCAGCTTGGTCATTAGCGGCCAAGAGACCCAGTACTTC.

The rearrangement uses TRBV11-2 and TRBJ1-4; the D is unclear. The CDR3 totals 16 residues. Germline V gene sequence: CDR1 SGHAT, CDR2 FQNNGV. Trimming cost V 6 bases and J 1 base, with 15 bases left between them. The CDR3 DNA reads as TGTGCCAGCAGATACGGTCGGGGAGTAACTAATGAAAAACTGTTTTTT. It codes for CASRYGRGVTNEKLFF.

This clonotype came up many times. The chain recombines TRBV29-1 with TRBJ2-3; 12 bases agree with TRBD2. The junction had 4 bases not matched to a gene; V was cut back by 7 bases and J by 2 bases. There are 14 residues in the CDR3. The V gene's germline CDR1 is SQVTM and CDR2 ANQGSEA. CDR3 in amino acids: CSAGLAGPTDTQYF. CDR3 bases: TGCAGCGCGGGACTAGCGGGCCCCACAGATACGCAGTATTTT.

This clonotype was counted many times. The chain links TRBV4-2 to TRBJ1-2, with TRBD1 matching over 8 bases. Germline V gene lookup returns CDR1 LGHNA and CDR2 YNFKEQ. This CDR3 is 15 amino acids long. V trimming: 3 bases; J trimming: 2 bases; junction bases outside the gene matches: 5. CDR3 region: CASSHHRTGNYGYTF. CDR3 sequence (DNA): TGTGCCAGCAGCCATCACCGGACAGGGAACTATGGCTACACCTTC.

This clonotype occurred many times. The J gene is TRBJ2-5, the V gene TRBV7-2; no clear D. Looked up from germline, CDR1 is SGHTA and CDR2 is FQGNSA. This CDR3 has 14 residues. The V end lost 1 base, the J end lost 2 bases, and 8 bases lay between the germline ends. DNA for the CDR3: TGTGCCAGCAGCTTAGGTAGCTATCAAGAGACCCAGTACTTC. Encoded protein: CASSLGSYQETQYF.

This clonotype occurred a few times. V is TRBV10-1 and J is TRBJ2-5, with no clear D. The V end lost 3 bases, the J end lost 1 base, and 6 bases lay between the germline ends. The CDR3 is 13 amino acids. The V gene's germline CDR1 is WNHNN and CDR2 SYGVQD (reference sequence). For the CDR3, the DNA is TGCGCCAGCAGTGACCCCGCCCAAGAGACCCAGTACTTC. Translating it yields CASSDPAQETQYF.

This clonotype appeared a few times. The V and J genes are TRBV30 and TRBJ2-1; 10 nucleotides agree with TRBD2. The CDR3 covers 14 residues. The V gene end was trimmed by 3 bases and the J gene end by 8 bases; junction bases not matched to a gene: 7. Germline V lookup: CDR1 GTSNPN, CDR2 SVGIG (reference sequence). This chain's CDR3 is CAWRLAGDHDEQFF. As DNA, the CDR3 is TGTGCCTGGAGGCTAGCGGGAGATCATGATGAGCAGTTCTTC.

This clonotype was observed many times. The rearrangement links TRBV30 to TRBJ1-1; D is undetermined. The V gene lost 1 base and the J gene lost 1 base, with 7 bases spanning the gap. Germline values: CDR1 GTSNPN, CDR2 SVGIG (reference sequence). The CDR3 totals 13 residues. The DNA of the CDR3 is TGTGCCTGGAGTGATTGGGGGAACACTGAAGCTTTCTTT. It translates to CAWSDWGNTEAFF. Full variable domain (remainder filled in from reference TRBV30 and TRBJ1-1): SQTIHQWPATLVQPVGSPLSLECTVEGTSNPNLYWYRQAAGRGLQLLFYSVGIGQISSEVPQNLSASRPQDRQFILSSKKLLLSDSGFYLCAWSDWGNTEAFFGQGTRLTVV.

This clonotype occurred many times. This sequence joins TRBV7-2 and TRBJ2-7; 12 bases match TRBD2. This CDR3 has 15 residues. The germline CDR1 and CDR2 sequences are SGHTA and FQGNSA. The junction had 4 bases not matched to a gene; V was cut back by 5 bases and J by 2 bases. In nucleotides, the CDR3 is TGTGCCAGCAGCCAAAGGACTAGCGGGGCCTACGAGCAGTACTTC. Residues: CASSQRTSGAYEQYF.

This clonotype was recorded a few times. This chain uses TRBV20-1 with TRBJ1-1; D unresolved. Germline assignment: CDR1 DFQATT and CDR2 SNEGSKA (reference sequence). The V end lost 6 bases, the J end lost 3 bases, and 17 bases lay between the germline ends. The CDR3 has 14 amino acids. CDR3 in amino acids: CSAPLPPGYTEAFF. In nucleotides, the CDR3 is TGCAGTGCCCCTCTTCCTCCGGGATACACTGAAGCTTTCTTT.

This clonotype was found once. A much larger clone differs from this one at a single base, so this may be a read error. The CDR3 reads CASSQDFAGVQVAYNEQFF. The CDR3 bases are TGTGCCAGCAGCCAAGATTTCGCAGGGGTGCAGGTGGCCTACAATGAGCAGTTCTTC. The rearrangement joins TRBV3-1 to TRBJ2-1, with a tentative D call TRBD1 (6 bases). V lost 0 bases and J 2 bases, leaving 20 bases between the germline ends. This CDR3 has 19 amino acids. Germline CDR1 LGHDT, CDR2 YNNKEL (reference sequence).

The CDR3 sequence is CASSLVSSGRNEQFF. The CDR3 DNA reads as TGTGCCAGCAGCCTTGTCTCTAGCGGGAGAAATGAGCAGTTCTTC. The chain recombines TRBV7-3 with TRBJ2-1; 10 nucleotides align to TRBD2. With V trimmed by 5 bases and J by 7 bases, 8 bases remained unmatched. The CDR3 extends over 15 amino acids. Looked up from germline, CDR1 is SGHTA and CDR2 is FQGTGA.

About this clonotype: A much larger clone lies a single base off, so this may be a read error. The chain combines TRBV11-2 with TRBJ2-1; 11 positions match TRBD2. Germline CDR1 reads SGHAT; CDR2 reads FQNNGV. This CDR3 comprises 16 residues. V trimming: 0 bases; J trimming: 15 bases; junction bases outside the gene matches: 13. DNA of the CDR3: TGTGCCAGCAGCTTAGATAGGAGACTAGCGGGGATGGGGCTGTTCTTC. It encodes CASSLDRRLAGMGLFF.